The 11 T cell receptor delta chains below come from one sample, sequenced in a study of gamma-delta T cells after stem cell transplantation. TCRdb used CATT to re-call clones from the RT-PCR reads. This table holds about 2,000 delta-chain clones, around 4.4% found once. Sequenced material: gamma-delta T cells. These receptors all come from a human donor. It is not recorded whose cells these are; they may come from a transplant donor.

A word on this clone: For this DNA, TCRdb reports the protein of a much larger clone, which diverges at residue 16, most likely from a read error; the protein presented here is translated directly from the DNA. The V call is TRDV1, the J call TRDJ1; D may be TRDD2 (6 bases). The CDR3 is 17 residues long. In germline, CDR1 is TSWWSYY, CDR2 QGS. The CDR3 DNA reads as TGTGCTCTTTCCACCCTTCCGGCGCCTCACTCCGCCGATAAACTCACCTTT. Encoded protein: CALSTLPAPHSADKLTF.

This clone showed up just a few times. Only one base separates this from a far larger clonotype, so it likely reflects a read error. The J gene is TRDJ1, the V gene TRDV2; 9 bases are a match to TRDD3. J was trimmed by 1 base and V by 5 bases; bases with no gene match: 13. The CDR3 runs to 17 residues. Germline V gene sequence: CDR1 GEAIGNYY, CDR2 EKD. This chain's CDR3 is CACVSLGDWGPTDKLIF. The CDR3 DNA is TGTGCCTGTGTATCCCTGGGGGATTGGGGGCCCACCGATAAACTCATCTTT.

This clone was found a few times. The V gene is TRDV2, the J gene TRDJ1; TRDD3 matches at 12 bases. The V gene end was trimmed by 0 bases and the J gene end by 0 bases; junction bases not matched to a gene: 10. CDR1 GEAIGNYY and CDR2 EKD come from the germline V gene. The CDR3 extends over 19 amino acids. The CDR3 coding sequence is TGTGCCTGTGACACCGTGGGGACTGGGGGATACTCGGACACCGATAAACTCATCTTT. Amino acid sequence: CACDTVGTGGYSDTDKLIF.

This clone came up a few times. The amino acid sequence in TCRdb belongs to a much larger clone and departs from this DNA's translation at residue 8, likely a sequencing read error; the sequence shown is translated from the DNA. This chain connects TRDV2 to TRDJ1; D possibly corresponds to TRDD3 (5 bases). The length of the CDR3 is 16 residues. Germline V gene lookup returns CDR1 GEAIGNYY and CDR2 EKD. Trimming removed 2 bases at V and 0 bases at J, with 15 bases between. The CDR3 sequence is CACDKLGNTNTDKLIF. The CDR3 bases are TGTGCCTGTGACAAGTTGGGGAATACGAACACCGATAAACTCATCTTT.

By share, this clone counts as large. CDR3 protein: CACDILLGDRRKGDKLIF. CDR3 in DNA: TGTGCCTGTGACATTCTACTGGGGGATAGACGAAAAGGCGATAAACTCATCTTT. The rearrangement joins TRDV2 to TRDJ1; 11 bases are a match to TRDD3. Germline V CDR1 and CDR2: GEAIGNYY, EKD. The ends lost 2 bases at V and 4 bases at J; junction bases unmatched: 14. The CDR3 extends over 18 amino acids.

Details on this clone: TCRdb records a much larger clone's protein for this DNA, with a difference at residue 12 that likely arises from a read error; the protein given is the translation of the DNA. The chain combines TRDV2 with TRDJ3; TRDD3 aligns across 11 bases. In germline, CDR1 is GEAIGNYY, CDR2 EKD. The CDR3 extends over 22 amino acids. Trimming took 1 base from V and 0 from J; bases not matched to a gene: 13. In DNA, the CDR3 is TGTGCCTGTGACACTTTGCTGGGGGATACTCCCCCTTCCTCCTGGGACACCCGACAGATGTTTTTC. The encoded protein is CACDTLLGDTPPSSWDTRQMFF.

With respect to this clone: Given a far larger clone just one base away, this is likely a sequencing read error. V gene TRDV2 combines with J gene TRDJ1; 10 bases line up with TRDD3. Germline assignment: CDR1 GEAIGNYY and CDR2 EKD. V was pared by 0 bases and J by 1 base, with 10 bases of the junction left unmatched. The CDR3 totals 18 residues. CDR3 amino acids: CACDTPHRTGGSTDKLIF. The CDR3, as DNA: TGTGCCTGTGACACCCCCCACCGTACTGGGGGATCCACCGATAAACTCATCTTT.

By share, this clone counts as medium-sized (0.01 to 0.1%). This rearrangement joins TRDV2 to TRDJ1; 10 bases fit TRDD3. Germline trimming cut 0 bases from V and 2 bases from J; bases unmatched to any gene: 17. CDR1 GEAIGNYY and CDR2 EKD come from the germline V gene. The CDR3 has 20 amino acids. The CDR3 region is CACDTLTRTGGLIGTDKLIF. The DNA for the CDR3 is TGTGCCTGTGACACCCTAACACGTACTGGGGGATTAATAGGAACCGATAAACTCATCTTT.

This clone was seen more than once but under ten times. TCRdb shows a much larger clone's protein in place of this DNA's translation, and the two differ at residue 5, likely through a read error; the protein shown is translated from the DNA. The chain employs TRDV2 and TRDJ1, with 7 bases aligning to TRDD3. The CDR3 is 17 amino acids. Trimming cost V 3 bases and J 0 bases; bases outside gene matches: 12. Germline V CDR1 and CDR2: GEAIGNYY, EKD. The CDR3 nucleotides read TGTGCCTGTGACGCCGTCCGAGCTCTGGGGGACACCGATAAACTCATCTTT. It encodes CACDAVRALGDTDKLIF.

This clone counts as large. The CDR3 DNA reads as TGTGCCTGTGAAGCCCTTGGGGGCGAGGCCGCCGATAAACTCATCTTT. Protein: CACEALGGEAADKLIF. The rearrangement links TRDV2 to TRDJ1; tentatively, D is TRDD3 (6 bases). This CDR3 has 16 residues. With 4 bases removed from V and 3 bases from J, the gap between germline ends came to 20 bases. CDR1 is GEAIGNYY and CDR2 is EKD in the germline V gene.

Note on this clone: The TCRdb protein, from a much larger clone, departs from this DNA's translation at residue 4, likely by read error; the protein shown derives from the DNA. The genes are TRDV2 and TRDJ1; perhaps TRDD3 as D (6 bases). V gave up 6 bases and J gave up 0 bases, with 16 bases separating them. The CDR3 totals 15 residues. Germline CDR1 and CDR2: GEAIGNYY and EKD. The CDR3 reads CACKNLGKNTDKLIF. CDR3 DNA sequence: TGTGCCTGTAAAAATCTGGGGAAAAACACCGATAAACTCATCTTT.